These T cell receptor beta chains were read from a single sample in a study of early T cells in non-severe SARS-CoV-2 infection. One entry per CDR3 protein, called by TCRdb with MiXCR from the 5' RACE reads. The data contain roughly 40,000 distinct CDR3 sequences, 6.1% of them seen just once; the ten biggest clones take up roughly an eighth. Input material: whole blood. The receptors come from an adult who was a healthcare worker with PCR-confirmed SARS-CoV-2 infection or an uninfected control (not recorded which). The CDR3 runs from the conserved cysteine through the conserved F or W. The D gene is left open where the match is weak. Clone size is given as how often the clone was seen (once, few, many) or a class if it is expanded.

d_call j_call clone_size v_call cdr3_nt cdr3_aa
. TRBJ2-1 many TRBV7-8 TGTGCCAGCAGCTCACGGGGGATTCTCAATGAGCAGTTCTTC CASSSRGILNEQFF
TRBD1 TRBJ1-6 many TRBV6-6 TGTGCCAGCAGTCCGAGCCGACAGGGGAATTCACCCCTCCACTTT CASSPSRQGNSPLHF
TRBD1 TRBJ1-4 few TRBV7-9 TGTGCCAGCACCGAGGGGGCGCCTAATGAAAAACTGTTTTTT CASTEGAPNEKLFF
TRBD1 TRBJ1-1 many TRBV28 TGTGCCAGCAGCCCTGGGACAGGGAACACTGAAGCTTTCTTT CASSPGTGNTEAFF
TRBD1 TRBJ1-1 many TRBV4-1 TGCGCCAGCAGCCAAGTGGACAGGGTTGCTGAAGCTTTCTTT CASSQVDRVAEAFF
. TRBJ1-6 many TRBV11-2 TGTGCCAGCAGCTTAAGGAGTCTCAGGACCCTAAGGGGTAATTCACCCCTCCACTTT CASSLRSLRTLRGNSPLHF
TRBD2 TRBJ2-1 many TRBV6-5 TGTGCCAGCAGTTACCAGGGACTAGCGGGTGCGCTTGAGCAGTTCTTC CASSYQGLAGALEQFF
. TRBJ1-1 many TRBV12-3/TRBV12-4 TGTGCCAGCAGTTTTGTAAGGGTGTTGGGCTCTTATGACTTT CASSFVRVLGSYDF
. TRBJ2-1 medium-sized TRBV27 TGTGCCAGCAGTACAGACTTGTCCTGGGGAAATGAGCAGTTCTTC CASSTDLSWGNEQFF
TRBD2 TRBJ2-1 many TRBV7-2 TGTGCCAGCAGCTTAGGGCGGCTAGCGGGGGCAGATGAGCAGTTCTTC CASSLGRLAGADEQFF